Described below is a single T cell receptor beta chain sequence and its context. The record originates from a study of T cell responses to AZD1222 COVID-19 vaccine. The J segment lost 5 bases and the V segment lost 4 bases, leaving 6 bases of the junction unmatched. The CDR3 has 14 amino acids. The germline gives CDR1 SGHVS, CDR2 FNYEAQ. Clones were read by immunoSEQ multiplex PCR, and TCRdb kept only the in-frame ones, dropping some. This sample has around 60,000 clones, with about 90% found just once. The chain carries TRBV7-6 and TRBJ1-2; 8 bases are a match to TRBD1. The TCR originated in an adult in good health. Sequenced here: peripheral blood, sampled on day 0 of AZD1222 vaccination. As DNA, the CDR3 is TGTGCCAGCAGCTCCTCAGACAGGGGTTATGGCTACACCTTC. Protein product: CASSSSDRGYGYTF.